This T cell receptor beta chain is from a study of PD-1 blockade in classical Hodgkin lymphoma. General observations from the study: Healthy donors reportedly exceeded newly diagnosed patients in baseline TCR diversity. CD8+ TCR diversity did not rise significantly by C4D1, unlike CD4+.

TCRdb's table, derived via immunoSEQ multiplex PCR, lists solely in-frame clones and lacks some. The sample includes about 32,000 clones, roughly four fifths of them seen just once. This clone was detected once. Its antigen is not identified. V dropped 0 bases and J dropped 4 bases, with 8 bases sitting between them. CDR1 and CDR2 (germline): SGHDT, YYEEEE. The CDR3 is 15 residues long. Every patient experienced relapse after autologous stem cell transplantation, and brentuximab vedotin exposure varied. The source is a human donor with classical Hodgkin lymphoma. The specimen was peripheral blood mononuclear cells (PBMCs), collected at baseline. The J gene is TRBJ1-6, the V gene TRBV5-6; D is unclear. The CDR3 bases are TGTGCCAGCAGCTTGGCCGGCGTTTATAATTCACCCCTCCACTTT. It translates to CASSLAGVYNSPLHF.